These T cell receptor beta chains were read from a single sample in a study of post-analysis software for immune sequencing data. TCRdb re-called the PCR reads through MiXCR, storing one row per CDR3 protein. Of some 500,000 distinct CDR3 sequences in the sample, roughly 45% were seen once. The sequenced material came from blood. These receptors all come from a girl aged 5-17 years with multiple sclerosis. The CDR3 runs from the conserved cysteine through the conserved F or W. D genes are given only for firm matches. Where a row states a size, it is once, few, many or the class of an expanded clone; other rows omit it.

CDR3 protein: CSATSPRDQSYEQYF
CDR3 DNA: TGCAGTGCTACCTCCCCCCGGGATCAGAGCTACGAGCAGTACTTC
CDR3 length: 15
clone size: NA
D gene: NA
J gene: TRBJ2-7
V gene: TRBV20-1

CDR3 protein: CASSRATGDNEQFF
CDR3 DNA: TGTGCCAGCAGTCGAGCGACAGGGGACAATGAGCAGTTCTTC
CDR3 length: 14
clone size: NA
D gene: TRBD1
J gene: TRBJ2-1
V gene: TRBV27

CDR3 protein: CASRGQDYTGELFF
CDR3 DNA: TGTGCCAGCAGGGGACAGGACTACACCGGGGAGCTGTTTTTT
CDR3 length: 14
clone size: NA
D gene: TRBD1
J gene: TRBJ2-2
V gene: TRBV6-1

CDR3 protein: CASSQRTWDTDTQYF
CDR3 DNA: TGCGCCAGCAGCCAGCGGACATGGGACACAGATACGCAGTATTTT
CDR3 length: 15
clone size: NA
D gene: NA
J gene: TRBJ2-3
V gene: TRBV5-1

CDR3 protein: CASSGGPRDTEAFF
CDR3 DNA: TGTGCCAGCAGCGGGGGACCGAGGGACACTGAAGCTTTCTTT
CDR3 length: 14
clone size: NA
D gene: NA
J gene: TRBJ1-1
V gene: TRBV7-3

CDR3 protein: CATSARLDRANEQFF
CDR3 DNA: TGTGCCACCAGCGCACGACTAGATAGGGCCAATGAGCAGTTCTTC
CDR3 length: 15
clone size: once
D gene: NA
J gene: TRBJ2-1
V gene: TRBV15

CDR3 protein: CASSLDGPYGYTF
CDR3 DNA: TGTGCCAGCAGTTTAGACGGACCCTATGGCTACACCTTC
CDR3 length: 13
clone size: NA
D gene: NA
J gene: TRBJ1-2
V gene: TRBV6-5

CDR3 protein: CASSLGQVNAEAFF
CDR3 DNA: TGTGCCAGCAGCTTAGGACAGGTTAACGCTGAAGCTTTCTTT
CDR3 length: 14
clone size: NA
D gene: NA
J gene: TRBJ1-1
V gene: TRBV7-9

CDR3 protein: CASSPWGEGTGELFF
CDR3 DNA: TGTGCCAGCAGTCCCTGGGGAGAAGGGACCGGGGAGCTGTTTTTT
CDR3 length: 15
clone size: once
D gene: NA
J gene: TRBJ2-2
V gene: TRBV7-9

CDR3 protein: CASSLPTGRYTF
CDR3 DNA: TGTGCCAGCAGTTTGCCGACAGGCCGCTACACCTTC
CDR3 length: 12
clone size: NA
D gene: NA
J gene: TRBJ1-2
V gene: TRBV28

CDR3 protein: CASSLAHNEQFF
CDR3 DNA: TGTGCCAGCAGCTTAGCGCACAATGAGCAGTTCTTC
CDR3 length: 12
clone size: few
D gene: NA
J gene: TRBJ2-1
V gene: TRBV7-2

CDR3 protein: CSARMRISTDTQYF
CDR3 DNA: TGCAGTGCTAGAATGCGGATTAGCACAGATACGCAGTATTTT
CDR3 length: 14
clone size: NA
D gene: NA
J gene: TRBJ2-3
V gene: TRBV20-1

CDR3 protein: CASGSGQGWGYTF
CDR3 DNA: TGTGCTAGTGGTTCCGGACAGGGTTGGGGCTACACCTTC
CDR3 length: 13
clone size: NA
D gene: TRBD1
J gene: TRBJ1-2
V gene: TRBV12-5

CDR3 protein: CSAYTRGSGEQFF
CDR3 DNA: TGCAGTGCTTACACCCGCGGGTCGGGTGAGCAGTTCTTC
CDR3 length: 13
clone size: few
D gene: NA
J gene: TRBJ2-1
V gene: TRBV20-1

CDR3 protein: CASSSYRGCEQYF
CDR3 DNA: TGTGCCAGCAGCTCCTACAGGGGCTGCGAGCAGTACTTC
CDR3 length: 13
clone size: NA
D gene: TRBD1
J gene: TRBJ2-7
V gene: TRBV7-8

CDR3 protein: CASSAPGLASYEQYF
CDR3 DNA: TGTGCCAGCAGTGCTCCGGGACTAGCCTCCTACGAGCAATACTTC
CDR3 length: 15
clone size: NA
D gene: TRBD2
J gene: TRBJ2-5
V gene: TRBV6-2/TRBV6-3

CDR3 protein: CASSQSTGTEQYF
CDR3 DNA: TGTGCCAGCAGCCAAAGTACAGGGACCGAGCAGTACTTC
CDR3 length: 13
clone size: NA
D gene: NA
J gene: TRBJ2-7
V gene: TRBV9

CDR3 protein: CASSSDRDNSPPHF
CDR3 DNA: TGTGCCAGCAGCTCGGACAGGGACAATTCACCCCCCCACTTT
CDR3 length: 14
clone size: few
D gene: TRBD1
J gene: TRBJ1-6
V gene: TRBV7-3

CDR3 protein: CASSLEGTTGEKLFF
CDR3 DNA: TGTGCCAGCAGCTTAGAGGGGACAACAGGAGAAAAACTGTTTTTT
CDR3 length: 15
clone size: NA
D gene: NA
J gene: TRBJ1-4
V gene: TRBV11-2

CDR3 protein: CASSGRTGEGYTDTQYF
CDR3 DNA: TGTGCCAGCAGCGGACGGACAGGGGAGGGGTACACAGATACGCAGTATTTT
CDR3 length: 17
clone size: NA
D gene: TRBD1
J gene: TRBJ2-3
V gene: TRBV7-8

CDR3 protein: CASSRTSGAADTQYF
CDR3 DNA: TGCGCCAGCAGTCGGACTAGCGGGGCGGCAGATACGCAGTATTTT
CDR3 length: 15
clone size: few
D gene: TRBD2
J gene: TRBJ2-3
V gene: TRBV4-1

CDR3 protein: CASSYFTRDSKGDTQYF
CDR3 DNA: TGTGCCAGCAGTTATTTCACCCGGGACTCTAAAGGGGATACGCAGTATTTT
CDR3 length: 17
clone size: NA
D gene: NA
J gene: TRBJ2-3
V gene: TRBV6-6

CDR3 protein: CSAESGVTDSNQPQHF
CDR3 DNA: TGCAGTGCCGAATCAGGGGTTACTGATAGCAATCAGCCCCAGCATTTT
CDR3 length: 16
clone size: NA
D gene: NA
J gene: TRBJ1-5
V gene: TRBV20-1

CDR3 protein: CASSQNSGGPYNEQFF
CDR3 DNA: TGTGCCAGCAGCCAAAATAGCGGGGGGCCCTACAATGAGCAGTTCTTC
CDR3 length: 16
clone size: few
D gene: TRBD2
J gene: TRBJ2-1
V gene: TRBV14

CDR3 protein: CASSSRTSGRADTQYF
CDR3 DNA: TGTGCCAGCAGTTCGAGGACTAGCGGGAGGGCAGATACGCAGTATTTT
CDR3 length: 16
clone size: NA
D gene: TRBD2
J gene: TRBJ2-3
V gene: TRBV12-3/TRBV12-4

CDR3 protein: CASSLWYRVDYGYTF
CDR3 DNA: TGTGCCAGCAGCTTGTGGTACAGGGTGGACTATGGCTACACCTTC
CDR3 length: 15
clone size: few
D gene: NA
J gene: TRBJ1-2
V gene: TRBV5-5

CDR3 protein: CTTSRDLAGDEELFF
CDR3 DNA: TGTACCACCAGCAGAGATCTGGCAGGCGATGAAGAACTGTTTTTT
CDR3 length: 15
clone size: NA
D gene: NA
J gene: TRBJ1-4
V gene: TRBV15

CDR3 protein: CASRPYSGSYEQYF
CDR3 DNA: TGTGCCAGCAGACCATACTCGGGATCCTACGAGCAGTACTTC
CDR3 length: 14
clone size: few
D gene: NA
J gene: TRBJ2-7
V gene: TRBV12-3/TRBV12-4

CDR3 protein: CASSFISAETQYF
CDR3 DNA: TGTGCCAGCAGTTTTATTAGTGCGGAGACCCAGTACTTC
CDR3 length: 13
clone size: NA
D gene: NA
J gene: TRBJ2-5
V gene: TRBV12-3/TRBV12-4

CDR3 protein: CASSQDPSGEQYF
CDR3 DNA: TGTGCCAGCAGCCAAGATCCTAGCGGTGAGCAGTACTTC
CDR3 length: 13
clone size: NA
D gene: TRBD2
J gene: TRBJ2-4
V gene: TRBV3-1

CDR3 protein: CASLDREAYEQYF
CDR3 DNA: TGTGCCAGCTTGGACAGGGAAGCCTACGAGCAGTACTTC
CDR3 length: 13
clone size: few
D gene: TRBD1
J gene: TRBJ2-7
V gene: TRBV28

CDR3 protein: CASSQALLTRGEQFF
CDR3 DNA: TGTGCCAGCAGCCAAGCACTACTAACACGGGGGGAGCAGTTCTTC
CDR3 length: 15
clone size: few
D gene: NA
J gene: TRBJ2-1
V gene: TRBV3-1

CDR3 protein: CSATQGNSNQPQHF
CDR3 DNA: TGCAGTGCTACCCAGGGGAACAGCAATCAGCCCCAGCATTTT
CDR3 length: 14
clone size: few
D gene: NA
J gene: TRBJ1-5
V gene: TRBV20-1

CDR3 protein: CASTYQETQYF
CDR3 DNA: TGTGCCAGCACATACCAAGAGACCCAGTACTTC
CDR3 length: 11
clone size: few
D gene: NA
J gene: TRBJ2-5
V gene: TRBV7-2

CDR3 protein: CASSMRLFSGANVLTF
CDR3 DNA: TGTGCCAGCAGCATGAGACTGTTCTCTGGGGCCAACGTCCTGACTTTC
CDR3 length: 16
clone size: NA
D gene: NA
J gene: TRBJ2-6
V gene: TRBV7-2

CDR3 protein: CSVTRGLSYNEQFF
CDR3 DNA: TGCAGCGTTACTAGGGGATTAAGCTACAATGAGCAGTTCTTC
CDR3 length: 14
clone size: few
D gene: NA
J gene: TRBJ2-1
V gene: TRBV29-1

CDR3 protein: CASSQDLGQGYGATDTQYF
CDR3 DNA: TGTGCCAGCAGCCAAGATTTGGGACAGGGGTATGGAGCTACAGATACGCAGTATTTT
CDR3 length: 19
clone size: NA
D gene: TRBD1
J gene: TRBJ2-3
V gene: TRBV3-1